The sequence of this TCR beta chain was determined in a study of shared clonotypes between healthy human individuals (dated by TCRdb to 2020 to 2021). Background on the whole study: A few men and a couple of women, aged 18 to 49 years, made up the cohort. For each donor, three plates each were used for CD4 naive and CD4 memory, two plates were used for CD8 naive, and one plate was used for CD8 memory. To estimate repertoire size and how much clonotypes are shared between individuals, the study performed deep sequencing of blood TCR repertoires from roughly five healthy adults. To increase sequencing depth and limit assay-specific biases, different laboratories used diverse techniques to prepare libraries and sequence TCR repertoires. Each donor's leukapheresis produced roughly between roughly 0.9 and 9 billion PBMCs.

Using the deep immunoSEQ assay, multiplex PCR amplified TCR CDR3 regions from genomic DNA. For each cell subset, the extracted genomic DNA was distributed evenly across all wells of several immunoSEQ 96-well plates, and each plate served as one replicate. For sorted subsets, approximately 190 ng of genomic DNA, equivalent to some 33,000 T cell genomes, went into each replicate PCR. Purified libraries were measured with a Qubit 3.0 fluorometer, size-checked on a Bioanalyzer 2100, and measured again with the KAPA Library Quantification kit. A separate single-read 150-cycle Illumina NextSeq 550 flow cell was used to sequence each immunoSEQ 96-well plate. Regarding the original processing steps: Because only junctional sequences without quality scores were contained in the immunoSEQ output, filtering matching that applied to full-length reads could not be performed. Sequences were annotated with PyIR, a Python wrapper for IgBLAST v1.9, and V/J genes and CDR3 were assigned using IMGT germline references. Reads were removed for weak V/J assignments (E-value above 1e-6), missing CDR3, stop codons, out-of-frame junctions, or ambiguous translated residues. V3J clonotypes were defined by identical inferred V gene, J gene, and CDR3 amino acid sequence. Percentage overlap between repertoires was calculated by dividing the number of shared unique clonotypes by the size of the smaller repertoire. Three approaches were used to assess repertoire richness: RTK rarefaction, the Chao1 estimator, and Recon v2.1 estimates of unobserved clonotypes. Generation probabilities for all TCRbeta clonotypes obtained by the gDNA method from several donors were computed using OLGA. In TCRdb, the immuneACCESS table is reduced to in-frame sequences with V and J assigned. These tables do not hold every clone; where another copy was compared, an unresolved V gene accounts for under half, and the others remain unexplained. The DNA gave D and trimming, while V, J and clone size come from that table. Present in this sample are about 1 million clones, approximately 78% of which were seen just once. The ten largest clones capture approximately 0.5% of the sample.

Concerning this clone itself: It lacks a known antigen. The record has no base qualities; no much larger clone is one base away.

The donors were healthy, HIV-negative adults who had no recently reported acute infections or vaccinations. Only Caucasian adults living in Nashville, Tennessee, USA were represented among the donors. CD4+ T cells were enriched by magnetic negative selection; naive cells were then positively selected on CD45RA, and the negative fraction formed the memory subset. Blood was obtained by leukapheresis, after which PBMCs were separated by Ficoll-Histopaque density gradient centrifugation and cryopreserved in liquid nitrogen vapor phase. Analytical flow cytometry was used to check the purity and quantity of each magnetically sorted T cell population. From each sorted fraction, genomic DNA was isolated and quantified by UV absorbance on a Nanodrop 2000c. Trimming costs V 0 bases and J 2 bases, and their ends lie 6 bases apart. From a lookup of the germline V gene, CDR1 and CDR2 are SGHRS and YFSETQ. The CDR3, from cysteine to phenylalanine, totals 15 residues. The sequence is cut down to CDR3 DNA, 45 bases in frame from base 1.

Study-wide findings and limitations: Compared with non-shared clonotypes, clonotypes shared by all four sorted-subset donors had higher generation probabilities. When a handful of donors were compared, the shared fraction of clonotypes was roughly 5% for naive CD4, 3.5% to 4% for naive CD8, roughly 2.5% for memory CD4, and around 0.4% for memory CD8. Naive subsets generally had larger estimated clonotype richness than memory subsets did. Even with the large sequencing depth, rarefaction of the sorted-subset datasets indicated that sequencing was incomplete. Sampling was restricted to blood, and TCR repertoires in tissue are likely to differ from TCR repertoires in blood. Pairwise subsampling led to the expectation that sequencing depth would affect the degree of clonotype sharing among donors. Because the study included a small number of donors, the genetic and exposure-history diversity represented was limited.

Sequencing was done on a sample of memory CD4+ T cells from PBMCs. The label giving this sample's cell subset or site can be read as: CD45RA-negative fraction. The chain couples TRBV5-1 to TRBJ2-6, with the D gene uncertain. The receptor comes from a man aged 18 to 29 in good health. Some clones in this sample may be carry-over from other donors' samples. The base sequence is TGCGCCAGCAGCTTGGGGAGCCCTGGGGCCAACGTCCTGACTTTC. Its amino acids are CASSLGSPGANVLTF.